The present TCR beta chain was sequenced within a study of early stage breast cancer tumors. About the study: Of roughly 17 invasive breast tumors, about twelve were hormone receptor-positive, HER2-negative. The ER+/PR+/HER2- tumors included roughly 8 ductal and a handful of lobular carcinomas. Study conclusions and caveats: Comparing each tissue with blood distinguished tumor from normal in most of the 16 patients. Compared with adjacent normal breast, tumors showed about 2.5-fold denser, more clonal T cells.

Trimming stripped 4 bases from V and 4 bases from J, with 14 bases between. CDR1 SGHNT and CDR2 YYREEE come from the germline V gene (reference sequence). CDR3 length equals 14 residues. Comment on this clone: The antigen remains undetermined.

Some clones are missing from TCRdb's copy, which holds only in-frame ones; the method was immunoSEQ multiplex PCR. Of around 28,000 clones listed, more than 80% are singletons. V is TRBV5-4 and J is TRBJ2-5, with a tentative D call TRBD1 (6 bases). This clonotype was obtained from a person in their sixties with breast cancer. Material: blood. The DNA of the CDR3 is TGTGCCAGCAGCGCCGCCGGGACAATAGAGACCCAGTACTTC. Translating it yields CASSAAGTIETQYF.